This TCR beta chain was recorded in a study of blood T cell repertoires in COVID-19. The CDR3 extends over 17 amino acids. Only in-frame clones appear in the TCRdb table, and some are missing; sequencing was by immunoSEQ multiplex PCR. The sample lists some 100,000 clones, about 90% occurring once. This rearrangement joins TRBV21-1 to TRBJ1-1; the D call TRBD1 from the table was never checked on the DNA. TRBV21-1 counts as a pseudogene. This clonotype was sampled from a man aged 50-60 years with COVID-19, enrolled during active disease. Sequencing used peripheral blood. For the CDR3, the DNA is TGTGCCAGCAGCAAAGTTTGGTACAGAAGAAGGTACACTGAAGCTTTCTTT. Protein: CASSKVWYRRRYTEAFF.